Here is one T cell receptor (beta chain) with its context. This sample is drawn from a study of OX40 agonist ivuxolimab in advanced cancers. Overall study context: The study treated patients with ivuxolimab, an agonistic anti-OX40 (CD134) antibody. Patients were treated with intravenous ivuxolimab, dosed at 0.01 to 10 mg/kg and infused every 2 weeks.

From germline, CDR1 is MNHNS and CDR2 SASEGT. The length of the CDR3 is 14 residues. The V end was cut by 8 bases, the J end by 5 bases, with 18 bases between. The repertoire was sequenced with immunoSEQ multiplex PCR; TCRdb's copy has only in-frame clones and lacks some. The data contain 60,000 to 95,000 clones, about 85% of them singletons. Material: CD4+ or CD8+ T cells sorted from blood, obtained in a trial of the OX40 agonist ivuxolimab. This sequence originates from an adult with an advanced solid tumor such as melanoma, head and neck, liver or kidney cancer. The chain recombines TRBV6-1 with TRBJ1-1; a weak D match, TRBD1 (6 bases). The CDR3 loop reads CASLMNRDRTEAFF. The CDR3 DNA sequence: TGTGCCAGCCTGATGAACAGGGATAGGACTGAAGCTTTCTTT.